The rows below give T cell receptor beta chains drawn from one sample of a study of blood T cells in healthy people across ages. TCRdb reprocessed the 5' RACE reads with MiXCR, giving one entry per CDR3 protein. This table has around 780,000 distinct CDR3 sequences, 25% to 30% appearing once. These data also formed part of another study, on T cells of mothers and their children.

The sample comprised blood. These receptors all come from a boy aged 5-17 years in good health. The CDR3 runs from the conserved cysteine through the conserved F or W. D genes are given only for firm matches. Clone size is shown for a subset of rows, as once, few, many or a class of expanded clone.

J gene,D gene,V gene,clone size,CDR3 protein,CDR3 DNA
TRBJ2-7,TRBD1,TRBV3-1,-,CASSQATGGRYEQYF,TGTGCCAGCAGCCAAGCGACAGGGGGTAGGTACGAGCAGTACTTC
TRBJ2-7,-,TRBV2,-,CASSGLDNGDEQYF,TGTGCCAGCAGTGGATTGGACAACGGGGACGAGCAGTACTTC
TRBJ2-5,-,TRBV5-5,-,CASSLDRGTLETQYF,TGTGCCAGCAGCTTGGACCGTGGCACCCTAGAGACCCAGTACTTC
TRBJ2-7,-,TRBV6-6,few,CASSPTSSQSSYEQYF,TGTGCCAGCAGTCCTACTAGCAGCCAGAGCTCCTACGAGCAGTACTTC
TRBJ2-7,-,TRBV20-1,once,CSARGHPGLSYEQYF,TGCAGTGCTAGAGGCCACCCGGGGCTCTCCTACGAGCAGTACTTC
TRBJ2-1,TRBD2,TRBV20-1,-,CSARIGLAGASIYNEQFF,TGCAGTGCTAGAATTGGGCTAGCGGGGGCCAGTATTTACAATGAGCAGTTCTTC
TRBJ2-5,TRBD2,TRBV12-3/TRBV12-4,-,CASSWGLVGPRETQYF,TGTGCCAGCAGTTGGGGACTAGTCGGGCCCAGGGAGACCCAGTACTTC
TRBJ1-1,TRBD1,TRBV12-3/TRBV12-4,-,CASSLRDRSNTEAFF,TGTGCCAGCAGTTTGAGGGACAGATCGAACACTGAAGCTTTCTTT
TRBJ1-2,-,TRBV5-5,-,CASSLGGSDPGYTF,TGTGCCAGCAGCTTGGGAGGGTCAGATCCCGGCTACACCTTC
TRBJ2-3,-,TRBV5-1,-,CASSLAARSGPTDTQYF,TGCGCCAGCAGCTTGGCGGCTCGGAGTGGCCCCACAGATACGCAGTATTTT
TRBJ1-5,TRBD1,TRBV6-1,-,CASSEGPDRPLQPQHF,TGTGCCAGCAGTGAAGGACCGGACAGGCCTCTGCAGCCCCAGCATTTT
TRBJ2-7,-,TRBV9,-,CASSVGQGEQYF,TGTGCCAGCAGCGTAGGCCAGGGCGAGCAGTACTTC
TRBJ1-2,TRBD1,TRBV13,-,CASSSDRVDGYTF,TGTGCCAGCAGCTCGGACAGGGTGGATGGCTACACCTTC
TRBJ2-5,-,TRBV27,-,CASSLSTRGETQYF,TGTGCCAGCAGTTTGAGCACTCGGGGGGAGACCCAGTACTTC
TRBJ1-4,TRBD1,TRBV20-1,many,CSANPGTGFEKLFF,TGCAGTGCTAATCCCGGGACAGGGTTCGAAAAACTGTTTTTT
TRBJ2-1,TRBD2,TRBV12-3/TRBV12-4,few,CASRRTSGDDNGQFF,TGTGCCAGCCGACGGACTAGCGGTGATGACAATGGGCAGTTCTTC
TRBJ1-4,TRBD1,TRBV7-2,-,CASSLVTGGEKLFF,TGTGCCAGCAGCTTAGTGACAGGGGGTGAAAAACTGTTTTTT
TRBJ2-5,TRBD1,TRBV7-9,-,CASSQTGTGGKETQYF,TGTGCCAGCAGTCAAACCGGGACAGGGGGCAAAGAGACCCAGTACTTC
TRBJ1-4,TRBD1,TRBV30,few,CAWSSGTGNEKLFF,TGTGCCTGGAGTTCCGGGACAGGGAATGAAAAACTGTTTTTT
TRBJ2-4,-,TRBV20-1,-,CSASRVAKNIQYF,TGCAGTGCTAGTCGGGTAGCCAAAAACATTCAGTACTTC
TRBJ2-1,TRBD2,TRBV7-9,-,CASSLGASGLYNEQFF,TGTGCCAGCAGCTTAGGCGCTAGCGGGCTATACAATGAGCAGTTCTTC
TRBJ1-4,TRBD1,TRBV2,few,CASRGQAEKLFF,TGTGCCAGCAGAGGACAGGCTGAAAAACTGTTTTTT
TRBJ2-3,-,TRBV12-3/TRBV12-4,-,CANSFEGADTQYF,TGTGCCAACAGTTTTGAGGGAGCAGATACGCAGTATTTT
TRBJ2-5,TRBD2,TRBV4-1,once,CASSQPRTSGDRFF,TGCGCCAGCAGCCAGCCAAGGACTAGCGGGGACAGGTTCTTC
TRBJ2-6,-,TRBV18,-,CASLDRSSGADVLTF,TGTGCCAGCTTGGACCGGAGCTCTGGGGCCGACGTCCTGACTTTC
TRBJ2-5,TRBD2,TRBV7-9,-,CASSSASGTSQETQYF,TGTGCCAGCAGCTCAGCGAGCGGGACCAGCCAAGAGACCCAGTACTTC
TRBJ2-1,-,TRBV30,few,CAWSVDRGAYNEQFF,TGTGCCTGGAGTGTAGATAGGGGGGCCTACAATGAGCAGTTCTTC
TRBJ2-1,-,TRBV6-1,-,CASSEDRPWDEQFF,TGTGCCAGCAGTGAAGATCGCCCTTGGGATGAGCAGTTCTTC
TRBJ2-7,-,TRBV29-1,-,CSVVRMAEQYF,TGCAGCGTTGTTAGGATGGCCGAGCAGTACTTC
TRBJ2-7,-,TRBV12-3/TRBV12-4,-,CASSFEATHEQYF,TGTGCCAGCAGTTTCGAGGCGACCCACGAGCAGTACTTC
TRBJ2-5,TRBD2,TRBV5-1,-,CASSSHSGDHQETQYF,TGCGCCAGCAGCTCGCATAGCGGGGACCACCAAGAGACCCAGTACTTC
TRBJ2-5,-,TRBV5-1,-,CASSLETTVQETQYF,TGCGCCAGCAGCTTGGAAACGACAGTTCAAGAGACCCAGTACTTC
TRBJ2-5,-,TRBV2,-,CASTREYPETQYF,TGTGCCAGCACGAGAGAGTACCCAGAGACCCAGTACTTC
TRBJ2-7,-,TRBV28,-,CASSDNGSTYEQYF,TGTGCCAGCAGCGATAACGGGTCAACGTACGAGCAGTACTTC
TRBJ2-1,-,TRBV5-5,-,CASSLRGGGPPFYNEQFF,TGTGCCAGCAGCTTGAGAGGCGGGGGCCCTCCGTTTTACAATGAGCAGTTCTTC
TRBJ2-3,-,TRBV3-1,-,CASSQDRMADTQYF,TGTGCCAGCAGCCAAGATCGGATGGCAGATACGCAGTATTTT
TRBJ2-5,-,TRBV7-3,few,CASSLGARGYQETQYF,TGTGCCAGCAGCTTAGGCGCCAGAGGGTACCAAGAGACCCAGTACTTC
TRBJ1-4,TRBD1,TRBV27,-,CASMDRGFEKLFF,TGTGCCAGCATGGACAGGGGGTTTGAAAAACTGTTTTTT
TRBJ2-7,TRBD1,TRBV2,few,CADSQGQTYEQYF,TGTGCCGACTCTCAGGGACAGACTTACGAGCAGTACTTC
TRBJ2-1,TRBD2,TRBV5-1,-,CASSVSGTSADEQFF,TGCGCCAGCAGCGTCTCCGGGACTAGCGCCGATGAGCAGTTCTTC
TRBJ1-2,-,TRBV20-1,-,CSATGLLYGYTF,TGCAGTGCTACAGGGCTCCTTTATGGCTACACCTTC
TRBJ2-7,TRBD2,TRBV12-3/TRBV12-4,-,CASSSGGAIYEQYF,TGTGCCAGCTCTAGCGGGGGGGCCATCTACGAGCAGTACTTC
TRBJ2-1,TRBD1,TRBV6-5,-,CASSSEGTAYYNEQFF,TGTGCCAGCAGTAGCGAGGGGACAGCGTACTACAATGAGCAGTTCTTC
TRBJ1-5,-,TRBV5-6,-,CASSFGRGSNQPQHF,TGTGCCAGCAGCTTCGGGCGGGGAAGCAATCAGCCCCAGCATTTT
TRBJ1-4,-,TRBV6-6,-,CASQGRGAGEKLFF,TGTGCCAGCCAAGGGAGGGGGGCAGGTGAAAAACTGTTTTTT
TRBJ2-1,-,TRBV4-2,-,CASSQGGSPWDGQFF,TGTGCCAGCAGCCAAGGAGGGTCCCCCTGGGATGGGCAGTTCTTC
TRBJ1-4,-,TRBV28,many,CASSSPGPGAGWNEKLFF,TGTGCCAGCAGTTCCCCGGGCCCGGGAGCGGGTTGGAATGAAAAACTGTTTTTT
TRBJ1-1,-,TRBV6-6,-,CASSYSGNVPEAFF,TGTGCCAGCAGTTACTCGGGCAACGTCCCTGAAGCTTTCTTT